This T cell receptor (beta chain) came from a study of T cell responses to AZD1222 COVID-19 vaccine (dated by TCRdb to 2020 to 2023). Study-level background: A total of 233 trial participants underwent TCR sequencing, of whom approximately 200 had received two doses of AZD1222 and about 26 had received two doses of the MenACWY control vaccine. Enrollment into the trials was organized by age into subgroups of 18-55, 56-69 and 70-plus years, and those subgroups contained roughly 160, 29 and 62 TCR-sequenced participants, respectively. Paper-wide results and their limitations: Nearly half of unique spike-specific TCRs reportedly recognized epitopes outside regions mutated in the B.1.351 and B.1.1.7 variants. In the small 56-69-year group, the increase in depth fell short of significance, most likely because of low power. Conclusions about previously exposed vaccinees were limited because only a handful of AZD1222 recipients were SARS-CoV-2 seropositive at baseline. Participants were mostly white British, with more females than males. The authors suggested clonal diversity may have been underestimated. A significant rise in spike-specific TCR breadth and depth was observed after two AZD1222 doses relative to day 0 and relative to MenACWY recipients. Because no samples from the day 14 peak response were available, repertoires could be characterized only after the peak T cell response. The whole spike protein was spanned by vaccine-associated CD4 TCRs, and dominant responses were seen in regions 160-218 and 743-854.

This clone was counted a single time. Its recognized antigen is unknown. Qualities for individual bases were not recorded, and no much larger clone is one base off. In the germline V gene, CDR1 corresponds to LGHNA and CDR2 to YSLEER. From cysteine to phenylalanine, the CDR3 is 18 amino acids long. Only the CDR3 DNA is retained, 54 bases long and in frame from the first base. V is trimmed back by 0 bases and J by 2 bases, and the junction contains 7 bases that no gene match accounts for. The sample's time point label, in plain terms: about 28 days (+/-7) after the second vaccine dose. AZD1222 recipients with second doses at about 4 weeks or about 12 weeks were pooled, because spike-specific TCR depth and breadth did not differ between schedules. Vaccinee samples were obtained from the UK trials COV001 and COV002, which included a single-blind randomized controlled phase 2/3 trial of AZD1222 (ChAdOx1 nCoV-19) in healthy adults. For TCRbeta chain sequencing, PBMC samples were collected from trial participants at day 0 and at day 28 after the second dose.

The CDR3 regions of human TCRbeta chains were analyzed by immunosequencing. In the source study's methods: Repertoire TCRs were matched against a reference library of SARS-CoV-2-specific TCRs generated with the MIRA antigen-specificity platform. Breadth was defined as the fraction of unique TCRs that were SARS-CoV-2-associated, and depth was defined as the fraction of total T cells that were SARS-CoV-2-associated. Using the MIRA data, each spike-specific TCR was assigned both to the spike region to which the TCR was reactive and to a CD4 or CD8 class. Log10-transformed breadth and depth values were compared by one-way ANOVA with Sidak's multiple comparisons tests. The table was pulled from immuneACCESS by TCRdb, which kept in-frame rearrangements only. Such tables lose some clones; where checked, under half of the loss comes from unresolved V genes, and the rest has no known cause. Clone size and V and J calls were adopted from that table, with D and trimming inferred from the DNA. For this sample the table gives about 120,000 clones, of which about 90% were detected only once. The top ten hold 2.6% of the sample.

This material consisted of peripheral blood, taken 28 days after the second AZD1222 dose. The receptor chain draws on TRBV4-3 and TRBJ2-3, with 11 junctional bases fitting TRBD2. The receptor comes from an adult who received the AZD1222 COVID-19 vaccine. The base sequence is TGCGCCAGCAGCCAAGATCTGGCTAGCGGGGGGTACACAGATACGCAGTATTTT. The translation is CASSQDLASGGYTDTQYF.